This entry features one TCR beta chain sequence. V trimming: 7 bases; J trimming: 7 bases; junction bases outside the gene matches: 7. The CDR3 consists of 15 residues. Germline values: CDR1 MNHNY, CDR2 SVGAGI (reference sequence). The data were taken from a study of blood T cell repertoires in COVID-19. Libraries were prepared by immunoSEQ multiplex PCR; TCRdb keeps only in-frame clonotypes and omits some of them. The table lists about 64,000 clones, 88% of them singletons. The gene calls are TRBV6-6 and TRBJ2-2; the match to TRBD2 covers 12 bases. This TCR derives from a man aged 70 or older with acute or convalescent COVID-19. Sample: peripheral blood. The CDR3: CASTGTSGSVGELFF. In nucleotides, the CDR3 is TGTGCCAGCACTGGGACTAGCGGGTCGGTCGGGGAGCTGTTTTTT.